This T cell receptor (beta chain) was sequenced during a study of beta chain features in type 1 diabetes. Study background: Sorted cell examination encompassed approximately 110 million cells across all samples.

The whole isolated RNA underwent reverse transcription, so sequencing captured expressed TCRB transcripts. TCRdb keeps only in-frame clones here, not all; method: immunoSEQ multiplex PCR. This sample carries about 59,000 clones, 59% of them seen once, and the ten largest clones take about 2%. A note on this clone: Its cognate antigen is unknown.

General study findings and limits: People with Type 1 diabetes carried modestly yet significantly shorter TCRB CDR3s in all four CD4+ subsets. Within patients, naive, central memory and Treg TCRB repertoires seemed more similar than within healthy donors.

J was trimmed by 4 bases and V by 0 bases; bases with no gene match: 2. The CDR3 extends over 15 amino acids. Germline loops: CDR1 MNHNY, CDR2 SVGAGI (reference sequence). Every donor provided one heparinised blood draw, which averaged about 116 mL. The V gene is TRBV6-6, the J gene TRBJ2-5; the match to TRBD2 covers 10 bases. The TCR originated in a woman under 30 in good health. The specimen sequenced was Tregs from blood. Written as DNA, the CDR3 is TGTGCCAGCAGTTACTCTTCTAGCGGGAGAGAGACCCAGTACTTC. Translated, it gives CASSYSSSGRETQYF.